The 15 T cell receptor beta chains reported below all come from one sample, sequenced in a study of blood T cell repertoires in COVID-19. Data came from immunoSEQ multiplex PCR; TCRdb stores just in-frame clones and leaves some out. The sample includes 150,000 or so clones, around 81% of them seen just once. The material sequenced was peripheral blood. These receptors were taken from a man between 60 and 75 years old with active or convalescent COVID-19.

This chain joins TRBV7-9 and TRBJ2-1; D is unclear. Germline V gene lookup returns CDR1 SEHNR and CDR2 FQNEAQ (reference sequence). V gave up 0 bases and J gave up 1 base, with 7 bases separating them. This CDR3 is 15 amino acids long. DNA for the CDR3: TGTGCCAGCAGCTTAGCGCTTAGATCCTACAATGAGCAGTTCTTC. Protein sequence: CASSLALRSYNEQFF.

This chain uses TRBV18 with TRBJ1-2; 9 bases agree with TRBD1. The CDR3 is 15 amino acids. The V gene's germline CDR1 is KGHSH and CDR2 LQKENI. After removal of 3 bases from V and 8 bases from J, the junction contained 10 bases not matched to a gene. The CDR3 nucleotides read TGTGCCAGCTCACCCCCTTCGGACAGGGGTGACGGCTACACCTTC. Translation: CASSPPSDRGDGYTF. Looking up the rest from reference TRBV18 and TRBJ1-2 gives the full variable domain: NAGVMQNPRHLVRRRGQEARLRCSPMKGHSHVYWYRQLPEEGLKFMVYLQKENIIDESGMPKERFSAEFPKEGPSILRIQQVVRGDSAAYFCASSPPSDRGDGYTFGSGTRLTVV.

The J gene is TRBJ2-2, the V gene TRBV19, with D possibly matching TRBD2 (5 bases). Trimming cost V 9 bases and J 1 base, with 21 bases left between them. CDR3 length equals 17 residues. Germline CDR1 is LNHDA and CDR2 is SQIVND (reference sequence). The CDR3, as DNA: TGTGCCAGCTTAAGGAAGGGAGCAGAGCTGAACACCGGGGAGCTGTTTTTT. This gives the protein CASLRKGAELNTGELFF.

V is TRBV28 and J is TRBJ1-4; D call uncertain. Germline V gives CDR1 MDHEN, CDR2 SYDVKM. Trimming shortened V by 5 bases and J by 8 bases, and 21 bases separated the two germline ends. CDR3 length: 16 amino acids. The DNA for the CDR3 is TGTGCCAGCAGTCCCCGAAGGCCCCCAGAGACAGAAAAACTGTTTTTT. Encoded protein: CASSPRRPPETEKLFF. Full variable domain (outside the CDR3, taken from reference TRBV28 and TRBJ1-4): DVKVTQSSRYLVKRTGEKVFLECVQDMDHENMFWYRQDPGLGLRLIYFSYDVKMKEKGDIPEGYSVSREKKERFSLILESASTNQTSMYLCASSPRRPPETEKLFFGSGTQLSVL.

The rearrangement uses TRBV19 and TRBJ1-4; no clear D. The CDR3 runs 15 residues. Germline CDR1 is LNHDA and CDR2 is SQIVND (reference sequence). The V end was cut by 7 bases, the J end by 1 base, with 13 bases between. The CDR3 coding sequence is TGTGCCAGTACCTCCTCGCGGATAACTAATGAAAAACTGTTTTTT. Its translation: CASTSSRITNEKLFF. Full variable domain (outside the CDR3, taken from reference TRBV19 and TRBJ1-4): DGGITQSPKYLFRKEGQNVTLSCEQNLNHDAMYWYRQDPGQGLRLIYYSQIVNDFQKGDIAEGYSVSREKKESFPLTVTSAQKNPTAFYLCASTSSRITNEKLFFGSGTQLSVL.

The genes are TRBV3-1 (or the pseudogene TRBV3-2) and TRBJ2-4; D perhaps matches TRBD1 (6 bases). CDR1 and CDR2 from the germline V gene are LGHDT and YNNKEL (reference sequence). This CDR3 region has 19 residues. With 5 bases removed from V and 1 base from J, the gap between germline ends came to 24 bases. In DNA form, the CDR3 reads TGTGCCAGCAGCGGTTACAGGGATACCGGGACGATCGCCAAAAACATTCAGTACTTC. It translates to CASSGYRDTGTIAKNIQYF.

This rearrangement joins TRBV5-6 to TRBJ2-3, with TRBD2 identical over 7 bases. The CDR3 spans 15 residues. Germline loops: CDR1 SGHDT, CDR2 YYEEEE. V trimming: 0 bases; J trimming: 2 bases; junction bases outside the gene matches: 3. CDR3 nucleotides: TGTGCCAGCAGCTTGGAGCGGGATATCACAGATACGCAGTATTTT. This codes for CASSLERDITDTQYF.

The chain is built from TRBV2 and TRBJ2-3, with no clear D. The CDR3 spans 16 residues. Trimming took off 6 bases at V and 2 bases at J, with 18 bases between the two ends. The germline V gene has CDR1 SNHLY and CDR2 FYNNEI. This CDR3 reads CASRALIVGATDTQYF. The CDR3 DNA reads TGTGCCAGCAGGGCCCTAATAGTCGGAGCCACAGATACGCAGTATTTT.

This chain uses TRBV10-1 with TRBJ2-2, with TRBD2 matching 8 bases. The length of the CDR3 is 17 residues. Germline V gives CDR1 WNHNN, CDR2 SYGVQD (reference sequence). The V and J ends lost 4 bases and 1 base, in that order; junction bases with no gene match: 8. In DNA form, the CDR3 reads TGCGCCAGCAGTGGTATTCGGGGGGGAAAGAACACCGGGGAGCTGTTTTTT. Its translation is CASSGIRGGKNTGELFF.

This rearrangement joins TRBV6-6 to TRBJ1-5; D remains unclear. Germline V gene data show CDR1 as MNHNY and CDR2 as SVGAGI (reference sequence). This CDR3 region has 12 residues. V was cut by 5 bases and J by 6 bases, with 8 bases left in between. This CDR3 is CASSDLFQPQHF. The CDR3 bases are TGTGCCAGCAGTGACTTATTTCAGCCCCAGCATTTT.

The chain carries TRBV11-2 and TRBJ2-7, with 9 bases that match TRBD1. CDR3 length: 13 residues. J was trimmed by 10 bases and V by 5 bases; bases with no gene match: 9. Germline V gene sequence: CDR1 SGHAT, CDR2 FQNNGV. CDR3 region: CASSPDRGLDQYF. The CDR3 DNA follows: TGTGCCAGCAGCCCGGACAGGGGCCTCGATCAGTACTTC. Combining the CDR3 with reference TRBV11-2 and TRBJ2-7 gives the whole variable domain EAGVAQSPRYKIIEKRQSVAFWCNPISGHATLYWYQQILGQGPKLLIQFQNNGVVDDSQLPKDRFSAERLKGVDSTLKIQPAKLEDSAVYLCASSPDRGLDQYFGPGTRLTVT.

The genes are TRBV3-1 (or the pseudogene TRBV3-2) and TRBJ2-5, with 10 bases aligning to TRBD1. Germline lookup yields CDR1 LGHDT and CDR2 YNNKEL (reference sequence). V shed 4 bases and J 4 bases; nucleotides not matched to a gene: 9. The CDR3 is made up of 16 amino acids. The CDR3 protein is CASSLRTGGNGETQYF. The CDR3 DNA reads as TGTGCCAGCAGCCTTCGGACAGGGGGGAATGGAGAGACCCAGTACTTC.

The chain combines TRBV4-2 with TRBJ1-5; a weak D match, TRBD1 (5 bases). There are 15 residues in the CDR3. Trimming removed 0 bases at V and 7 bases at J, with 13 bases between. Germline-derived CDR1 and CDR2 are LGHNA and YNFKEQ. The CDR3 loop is CASSQDRAREQPQHF. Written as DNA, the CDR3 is TGTGCCAGCAGCCAAGATCGGGCCAGGGAACAGCCCCAGCATTTT.

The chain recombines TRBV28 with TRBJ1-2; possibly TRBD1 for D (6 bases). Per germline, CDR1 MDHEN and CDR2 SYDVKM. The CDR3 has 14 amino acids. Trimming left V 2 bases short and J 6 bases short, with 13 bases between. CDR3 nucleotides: TGTGCCAGCAGTTTACTGGGGGCGCAGGATGGCTACACCTTC. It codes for CASSLLGAQDGYTF.

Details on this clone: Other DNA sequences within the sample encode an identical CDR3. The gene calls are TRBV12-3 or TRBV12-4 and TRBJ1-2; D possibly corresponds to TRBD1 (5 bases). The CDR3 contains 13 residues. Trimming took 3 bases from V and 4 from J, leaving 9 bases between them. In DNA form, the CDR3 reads TGTGCCAGCAGTTTGGGGCAGGGCTATGGCTACACCTTC. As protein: CASSLGQGYGYTF.